What follows are 13 T cell receptor beta chains derived from one specimen sequenced in a study of blood T cell repertoires in COVID-19. Measured with immunoSEQ multiplex PCR; TCRdb has only the in-frame clones, and not every one. The sample contains approximately 160,000 clones, 84% of which appear only once. Material for sequencing was PBMCs or T cells enriched from blood (not recorded which). The receptors stem from a man in his forties or fifties who had recovered from COVID-19.

This clone has more than one count but fewer than ten. This chain joins TRBV9 and TRBJ2-5, with 7 nucleotides matching TRBD1. Germline trimming cut 1 base from V and 1 base from J; bases unmatched to any gene: 1. This CDR3 region has 14 residues. Germline V gives CDR1 SGDLS, CDR2 YYNGEE. CDR3 in amino acids: CASSVTGVQETQYF. DNA of the CDR3: TGTGCCAGCAGCGTAACAGGGGTCCAAGAGACCCAGTACTTC.

The chain recombines TRBV7-9 with TRBJ2-3, with D possibly TRBD2 on 6 matching bases. Per germline, CDR1 SEHNR and CDR2 FQNEAQ (reference sequence). Trimming took 1 base from V and 2 from J, leaving 7 bases between them. CDR3 length equals 14 residues. In nucleotides, the CDR3 is TGTGCCAGCAGCTTAGGCGGGGACACAGATACGCAGTATTTT. Translating it yields CASSLGGDTDTQYF. The whole variable domain, remainder taken from reference TRBV7-9 and TRBJ2-3, is DTGVSQNPRHKITKRGQNVTFRCDPISEHNRLYWYRQTLGQGPEFLTYFQNEAQLEKSRLLSDRFSAERPKGSFSTLEIQRTEQGDSAMYLCASSLGGDTDTQYFGPGTRLTVL.

This clone occurred once. The rearrangement uses TRBV5-8 and TRBJ1-1; no firm D call. Germline loops: CDR1 SGHTS, CDR2 YDEGEE. The CDR3 has 14 amino acids. V shed 4 bases and J shed 1 base, with 11 bases lying between them. The CDR3 nucleotides are TGTGCCAGCAGCCCCTGGACTGCGAACACTGAAGCTTTCTTT. Its translation: CASSPWTANTEAFF.

This clone occurred once. The gene calls are TRBV6-5 and TRBJ1-1, with D perhaps TRBD1 (6 bases). CDR3 length equals 14 residues. With 0 bases removed from V and 2 bases from J, the gap between germline ends came to 7 bases. Germline CDR1 reads MNHEY; CDR2 reads SVGAGI. CDR3 residues: CASSYSTGNTEAFF. The CDR3 nucleotides are TGTGCCAGCAGTTACTCGACAGGAAACACTGAAGCTTTCTTT.

The table lists this clone with a few counts. This sequence joins TRBV27 and TRBJ2-7, with TRBD1 matching over 8 bases. This CDR3 comprises 15 residues. With V trimmed by 1 base and J by 0 bases, 2 bases remained unmatched. Germline V gene data show CDR1 as MNHEY and CDR2 as SMNVEV (reference sequence). The CDR3 spells CASSLYGQGSYEQYF. CDR3 bases: TGTGCCAGCAGTTTATATGGACAGGGCTCCTACGAGCAGTACTTC.

The rearrangement uses TRBV29-1 and TRBJ1-3; unclear D gene. Trimming cost V 5 bases and J 7 bases, with 15 bases left between them. Germline values: CDR1 SQVTM, CDR2 ANQGSEA. CDR3 length equals 13 residues. The CDR3 here is CSVLLGPLNTIYF. In DNA, the CDR3 is TGCAGCGTTTTGTTGGGCCCCCTTAACACCATATATTTT.

This chain joins TRBV3-1 (or the pseudogene TRBV3-2) and TRBJ1-5; TRBD1 agrees at 8 bases. Germline V gene lookup returns CDR1 LGHDT and CDR2 YNNKEL (reference sequence). The CDR3 has 15 residues. V shed 5 bases and J 5 bases; nucleotides not matched to a gene: 8. As DNA, the CDR3 is TGTGCCAGCAGCTATACTACAGGGGGGGATCAGCCCCAGCATTTT. Its translation: CASSYTTGGDQPQHF.

The V gene is TRBV3-1 (or the pseudogene TRBV3-2), the J gene TRBJ1-6; D may be TRBD1 (5 bases). The CDR3 is 14 amino acids. Germline V gene sequence: CDR1 LGHDT, CDR2 YNNKEL (reference sequence). V was shortened by 1 base and J by 8 bases, with 9 bases between the two germline ends. CDR3 coding DNA: TGTGCCAGCAGCCAAGGTTGGGGGGATTCACCCCTCCACTTT. Residues: CASSQGWGDSPLHF.

The genes are TRBV15 and TRBJ1-1, with TRBD1 identical over 7 bases. Germline V CDR1 and CDR2: LNHNV, YYDKDF (reference sequence). The CDR3 extends over 13 amino acids. V trimming: 1 base; J trimming: 6 bases; junction bases outside the gene matches: 2. CDR3 protein: CATSRGTGAEAFF. The CDR3, as DNA: TGTGCCACCAGCAGAGGGACAGGAGCTGAAGCTTTCTTT.

This clone was recorded once. The gene calls are TRBV10-3 and TRBJ2-7, with 8 bases aligning to TRBD1. The V gene end was trimmed by 4 bases and the J gene end by 5 bases; junction bases not matched to a gene: 10. CDR3 size: 15 residues. CDR1 ENHRY and CDR2 SYGVKD come from the germline V gene. The chain's CDR3 is CAISARGTGIDEQYF. The CDR3, as DNA: TGTGCCATCAGTGCCCGGGGGACAGGAATCGACGAGCAGTACTTC.

This sequence joins TRBV19 and TRBJ1-2; 8 positions agree with TRBD1. The V gene end was trimmed by 1 base and the J gene end by 7 bases; junction bases not matched to a gene: 5. Germline V lookup: CDR1 LNHDA, CDR2 SQIVND (reference sequence). This CDR3 comprises 14 residues. The CDR3 loop reads CASSIGEGTGGYTF. The CDR3 nucleotides read TGTGCCAGTAGTATAGGTGAGGGGACAGGTGGCTACACCTTC.

V is TRBV27 and J is TRBJ2-5, with 8 bases aligning to TRBD2. The germline gives CDR1 MNHEY, CDR2 SMNVEV (reference sequence). V lost 3 bases, J lost 2 bases, and 8 bases stayed unmatched. This CDR3 has 16 residues. As DNA, the CDR3 is TGTGCCAGCAGTTTGGGGGCTAGCGGGTTTCAAGAGACCCAGTACTTC. Translating it yields CASSLGASGFQETQYF.

The rearrangement links TRBV4-1 to TRBJ2-1; the D gene is possibly TRBD2 (6 bases). Trimming removed 1 base at V and 4 bases at J, with 14 bases between. Germline V gene data show CDR1 as MGHRA and CDR2 as YSYEKL. The CDR3 consists of 16 residues. The CDR3, as DNA: TGCGCCAGCAGCCAAGCGGGGACTGGCTGGTACAATGAGCAGTTCTTC. It translates to CASSQAGTGWYNEQFF.